Shown below are 8 T cell receptor beta chains from a single sample sequenced in a study of CD8 T cells in Susac syndrome. With random hexamers, 0.5 to 1 ug RNA was reverse transcribed. TCRdb used MiXCR to reprocess the immunoSEQ multiplex PCR reads, holding one entry per CDR3 protein. The sample shows about 200,000 distinct CDR3 sequences, over 75% of them seen only once. Specimen: CD4+ T cells from PBMCs. Every receptor here comes from a human donor with Susac syndrome.

The chain recombines TRBV9 with TRBJ2-7, with TRBD1 identical over 11 bases. The germline gives CDR1 SGDLS, CDR2 YYNGEE. The J segment lost 1 base and the V segment lost 4 bases, leaving 4 bases of the junction unmatched. The CDR3 has 15 amino acids. The CDR3 sequence: CASSHGQGASYEQYF. The CDR3 DNA sequence: TGTGCCAGCAGCCACGGACAGGGGGCATCCTACGAGCAGTACTTC.

The genes are TRBV7-9 and TRBJ1-1, with 7 bases identical to TRBD1. Germline values: CDR1 SEHNR, CDR2 FQNEAQ (reference sequence). V dropped 1 base and J dropped 3; count of bases not matched to a gene: 11. The CDR3 is 17 residues long. The CDR3 spells CASSLGTTGKADTEAFF. The CDR3 nucleotides are TGTGCCAGCAGCTTAGGGACGACAGGGAAAGCGGACACTGAAGCTTTCTTT.

This clonotype was recorded a few times. The CDR3, as DNA: TGCGCCAGCTCTCCGAGCCCAGGGGGGGATCCCCTAAGATCGAACTACGAGCAGTACTTC. Translating it yields CASSPSPGGDPLRSNYEQYF. The chain links TRBV23-1 to TRBJ2-7; D tentatively fits TRBD1 or TRBD2 (7 bases each). TRBV23-1 carries the ORF label, with uncertain function. The V end was cut by 8 bases, the J end by 3 bases, with 35 bases between. This CDR3 region has 20 residues.

V is TRBV19 and J is TRBJ2-1; D possibly uses TRBD1 or TRBD2 (5 bases each). Germline V lookup: CDR1 LNHDA, CDR2 SQIVND (reference sequence). Between the trimmed V and J ends, which lost 6 bases and 0 bases, there was a span of 9 bases. This CDR3 spans 14 amino acids. For the CDR3, the DNA is TGTGCCAGTAGCGCCGGGGCCTCCTACAATGAGCAGTTCTTC. Translated, it gives CASSAGASYNEQFF.

V is TRBV5-1 and J is TRBJ1-2; 9 bases are shared with TRBD1. This CDR3 is built from 15 residues. CDR1 and CDR2 from the germline V gene are SGHRS and YFSETQ. J gave up 4 bases and V 4 bases, and 8 bases lay outside the gene matches. The CDR3 is CASSGTGGIGYGYTF. The CDR3 DNA reads TGCGCCAGCAGCGGAACAGGGGGCATCGGCTATGGCTACACCTTC.

The CDR3 is CSAQTELYGYTF. The CDR3 DNA sequence: TGCAGTGCACAAACAGAACTTTATGGCTACACCTTC. The chain joins TRBV20-1 to TRBJ1-2; no definite D call. The ends were cut back, 6 bases at V and 5 bases at J, with 13 bases in the middle. Germline V lookup: CDR1 DFQATT, CDR2 SNEGSKA (reference sequence). This CDR3 region has 12 residues.

This chain links TRBV7-9 with TRBJ2-1; D might be TRBD1 or TRBD2, each matching 5 bases. The V gene lost 2 bases and the J gene lost 8 bases, with 16 bases spanning the gap. CDR1 and CDR2 (germline): SEHNR, FQNEAQ (reference sequence). The CDR3 runs 15 residues. The CDR3 region has the DNA TGTGCCAGCAGCTTACGGGCCTTAAGAGGGGATGAGCAGTTCTTC. The encoded protein is CASSLRALRGDEQFF.

The CDR3 DNA is TGTGCCAGCAGCAAACTAGCGGGGACGGGCGAGCAGTACTTC. Translated, it gives CASSKLAGTGEQYF. The chain recombines TRBV5-6 with TRBJ2-7; the match to TRBD2 covers 10 bases. V lost 4 bases to trimming and J lost 6 bases; unmatched junction nucleotides: 7. The V gene's germline CDR1 is SGHDT and CDR2 YYEEEE. This CDR3 has 14 amino acids.